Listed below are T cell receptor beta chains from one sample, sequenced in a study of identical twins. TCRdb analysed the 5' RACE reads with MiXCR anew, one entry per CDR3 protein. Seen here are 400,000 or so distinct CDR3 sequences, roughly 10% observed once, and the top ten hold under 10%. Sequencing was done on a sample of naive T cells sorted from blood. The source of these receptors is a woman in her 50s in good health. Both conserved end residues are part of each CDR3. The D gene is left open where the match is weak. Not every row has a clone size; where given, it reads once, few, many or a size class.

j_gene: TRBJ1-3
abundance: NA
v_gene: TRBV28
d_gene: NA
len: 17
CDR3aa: CASSSPQASRSGNTIYF
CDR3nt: TGTGCCAGCAGTTCCCCGCAGGCTTCACGCTCTGGAAACACCATATATTTT

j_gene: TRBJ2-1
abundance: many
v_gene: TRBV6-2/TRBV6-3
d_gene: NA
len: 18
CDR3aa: CASSYSEGASSSYNEQFF
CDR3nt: TGTGCCAGCAGTTACTCTGAGGGCGCTTCAAGCTCCTACAATGAGCAGTTCTTC

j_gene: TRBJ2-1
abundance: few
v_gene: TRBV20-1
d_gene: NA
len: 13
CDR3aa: CSARGPVYNEQFF
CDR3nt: TGCAGTGCTAGAGGGCCTGTGTACAATGAGCAGTTCTTC

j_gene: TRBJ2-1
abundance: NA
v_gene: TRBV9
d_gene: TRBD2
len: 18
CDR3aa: CASSRRGLAGVSYNEQFF
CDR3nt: TGTGCCAGCAGCCGTAGGGGACTAGCGGGAGTCTCCTACAATGAGCAGTTCTTC

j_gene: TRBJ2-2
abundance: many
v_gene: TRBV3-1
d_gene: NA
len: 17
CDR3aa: CASSPPWRGRPTGELFF
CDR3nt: TGTGCCAGCAGCCCCCCCTGGCGTGGGAGACCCACCGGGGAGCTGTTTTTT

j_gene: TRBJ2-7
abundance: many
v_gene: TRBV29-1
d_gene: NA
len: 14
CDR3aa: CSVSGATGRNEQYF
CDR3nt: TGCAGCGTGTCAGGTGCGACAGGGAGGAACGAGCAGTACTTC

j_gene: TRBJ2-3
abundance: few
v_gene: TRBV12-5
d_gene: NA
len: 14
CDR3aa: CASGTGRPTDTQYF
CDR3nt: TGTGCTAGTGGTACGGGACGGCCCACAGATACGCAGTATTTT

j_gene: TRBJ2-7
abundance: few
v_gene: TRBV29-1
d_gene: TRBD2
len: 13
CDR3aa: CSVVDLAAYEQYF
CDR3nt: TGCAGCGTTGTGGATCTAGCGGCCTACGAGCAGTACTTC

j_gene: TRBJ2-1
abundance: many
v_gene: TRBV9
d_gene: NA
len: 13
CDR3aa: CASSVGLQHEQFF
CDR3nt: TGTGCCAGCAGCGTGGGTCTCCAACATGAGCAGTTCTTC

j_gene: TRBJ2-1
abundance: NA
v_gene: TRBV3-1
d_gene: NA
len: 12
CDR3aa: CASSQASNEQFF
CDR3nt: TGTGCCAGCAGCCAAGCCTCCAATGAGCAGTTCTTC

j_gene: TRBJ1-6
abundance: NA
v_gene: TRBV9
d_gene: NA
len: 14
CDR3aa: CASSVTGENSPLHF
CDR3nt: TGTGCCAGCAGCGTAACCGGGGAGAATTCACCCCTCCACTTT

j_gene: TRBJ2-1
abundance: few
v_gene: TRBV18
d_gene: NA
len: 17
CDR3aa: CASSPSSPSSSYNEQFF
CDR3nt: TGTGCCAGCTCACCCTCTAGCCCATCGAGCTCCTACAATGAGCAGTTCTTC

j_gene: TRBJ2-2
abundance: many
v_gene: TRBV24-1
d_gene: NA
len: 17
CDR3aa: CATSDPTRGSNTGELFF
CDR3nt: TGTGCCACCAGTGATCCCACCAGGGGTTCCAACACCGGGGAGCTGTTTTTT

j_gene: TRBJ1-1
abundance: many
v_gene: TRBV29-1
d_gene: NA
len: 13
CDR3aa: CSVAGRMNTEAFF
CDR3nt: TGCAGCGTTGCCGGCAGAATGAACACTGAAGCTTTCTTT

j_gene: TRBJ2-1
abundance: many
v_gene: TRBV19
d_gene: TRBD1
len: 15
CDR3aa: CASNPGTVKGDEQFF
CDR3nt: TGTGCCAGTAACCCCGGGACAGTCAAAGGCGATGAGCAGTTCTTC

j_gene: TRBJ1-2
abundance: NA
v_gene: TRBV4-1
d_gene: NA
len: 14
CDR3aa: CASSQGLANYGYTF
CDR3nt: TGCGCCAGCAGCCAGGGCTTAGCTAACTATGGCTACACCTTC

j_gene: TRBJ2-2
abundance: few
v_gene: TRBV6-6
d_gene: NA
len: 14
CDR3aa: CASSSVGGSGELFF
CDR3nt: TGTGCCAGCAGTTCCGTTGGGGGCTCCGGGGAGCTGTTTTTT

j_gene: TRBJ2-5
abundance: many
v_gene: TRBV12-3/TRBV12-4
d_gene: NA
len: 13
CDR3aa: CASSSNSQKTQYF
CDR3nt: TGTGCCAGCAGTTCTAACAGCCAGAAGACCCAGTACTTC